What follows are 8 T cell receptor beta chains derived from one specimen sequenced in a study of control samples from healthy donors and cancer patients. Only in-frame clones appear in the TCRdb table, and some are missing; sequencing was by immunoSEQ multiplex PCR. The repertoire has around 150,000 clones, about 94% of them found once; the top ten carry about 14%. The sequencing input was PBMCs. These receptors were obtained from a man aged 55 to 70 with colorectal cancer.

J is TRBJ1-2 and V is TRBV19, with no clear D. The V end was cut by 1 base, the J end by 4 bases, with 16 bases between. This CDR3 has 16 amino acids. Germline values: CDR1 LNHDA, CDR2 SQIVND (reference sequence). The CDR3 loop reads CASSIAGRAMGYGYTF. CDR3 coding DNA: TGTGCCAGTAGTATAGCGGGAAGGGCCATGGGCTATGGCTACACCTTC.

The chain recombines TRBV19 with TRBJ1-1, with D maybe TRBD1 (6 bases). Germline loops: CDR1 LNHDA, CDR2 SQIVND (reference sequence). The ends were cut back, 4 bases at V and 0 bases at J, with 9 bases in the middle. The CDR3 sequence is 14 residues long. The CDR3: CASSRGGLNTEAFF. The DNA for the CDR3 is TGTGCCAGTAGTAGGGGGGGCTTGAACACTGAAGCTTTCTTT. Drawing the rest from reference TRBV19 and TRBJ1-1, the complete variable domain is DGGITQSPKYLFRKEGQNVTLSCEQNLNHDAMYWYRQDPGQGLRLIYYSQIVNDFQKGDIAEGYSVSREKKESFPLTVTSAQKNPTAFYLCASSRGGLNTEAFFGQGTRLTVV.

The chain carries TRBV10-3 and TRBJ2-7; either TRBD1 or TRBD2 may supply D (5 bases each). The V and J ends lost 8 bases and 6 bases respectively, with 17 bases between them. The CDR3 runs 13 residues. Germline V gives CDR1 ENHRY, CDR2 SYGVKD. CDR3 sequence: CAISRDGLAEQYF. The CDR3 nucleotides read TGTGCCATCTCCAGGGACGGCTTAGCCGAGCAGTACTTC.

This chain connects TRBV28 to TRBJ1-2, with TRBD1 matching over 7 bases. Germline values: CDR1 MDHEN, CDR2 SYDVKM. CDR3 length: 15 residues. Germline trimming cut 3 bases from V and 4 bases from J; bases unmatched to any gene: 8. Here the CDR3 reads CASSFADRDGYGYTF. The CDR3 DNA follows: TGTGCCAGCAGTTTCGCCGACAGGGACGGCTATGGCTACACCTTC.

This clone is a singleton in its sample. The chain uses TRBV19 and TRBJ1-2; a possible D gene is TRBD1 (6 bases). The CDR3 consists of 15 residues. Trimming stripped 5 bases from V and 4 bases from J, with 17 bases between. CDR1 and CDR2 from the germline V gene are LNHDA and SQIVND (reference sequence). This CDR3 is CASSAESGVSYGYTF. The CDR3 DNA reads as TGTGCCAGTAGTGCTGAATCAGGGGTGAGCTATGGCTACACCTTC.

J is TRBJ2-3 and V is TRBV7-8, with D possibly TRBD1 on 6 matching bases. CDR3 size: 13 residues. V was clipped by 3 bases and J by 3 bases, with 7 bases between them. The germline CDR1 and CDR2 sequences are SGHVS and FQNEAQ. The CDR3 coding sequence is TGTGCCAGCAGCTTGGACAGAACAGATACGCAGTATTTT. It encodes CASSLDRTDTQYF.

The genes are TRBV18 and TRBJ1-4; D might be TRBD1 (6 bases). Germline V gene lookup returns CDR1 KGHSH and CDR2 LQKENI. The CDR3 contains 16 residues. V dropped 3 bases and J dropped 5 bases, with 16 bases sitting between them. The CDR3 loop is CASSPLSGQKNEKLFF. CDR3 DNA: TGTGCCAGCTCACCCCTAAGCGGACAGAAAAATGAAAAACTGTTTTTT.

This chain joins TRBV6-6 and TRBJ2-7; perhaps TRBD1 as D (7 bases). V lost 6 bases and J 6 bases, leaving 15 bases between the germline ends. Germline lookup yields CDR1 MNHNY and CDR2 SVGAGI (reference sequence). The CDR3 has 13 residues. This CDR3 is CASRATGRPEQYF. The CDR3 nucleotides are TGTGCCAGCAGGGCGACAGGGAGGCCCGAGCAGTACTTC.